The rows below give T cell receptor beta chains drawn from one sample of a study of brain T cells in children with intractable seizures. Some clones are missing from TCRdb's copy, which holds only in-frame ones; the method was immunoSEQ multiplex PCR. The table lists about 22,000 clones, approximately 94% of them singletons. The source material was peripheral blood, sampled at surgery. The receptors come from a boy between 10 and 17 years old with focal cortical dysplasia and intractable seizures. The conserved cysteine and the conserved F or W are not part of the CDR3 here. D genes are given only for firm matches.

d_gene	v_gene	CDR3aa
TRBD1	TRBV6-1	ASSARGNHMNTEAF
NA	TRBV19	ASSQSSSWMPRELF
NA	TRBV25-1	ASWDQAKTEYNSPLH
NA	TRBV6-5	ASAPLQTEAF
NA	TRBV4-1	ASSHEGGGGYTGELF
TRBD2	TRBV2	ASSVASGGWETQY
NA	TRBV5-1	ASSRGNEQF
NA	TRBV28	ASRRGGDTEAF
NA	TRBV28	ASSSGMYYGYT
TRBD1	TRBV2	ASSDRTGANYGYT
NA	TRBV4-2	ASSPTSGDYGYT
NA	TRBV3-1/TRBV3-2	ASSQDGETRYGYT
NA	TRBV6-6	ASNSPGQNNYGYT
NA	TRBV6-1	ASSEFWDKRAF
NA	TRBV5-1	ASCLRGGTEAF
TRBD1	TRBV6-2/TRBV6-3	ASSGSDRDSNQPQH
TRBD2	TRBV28	ASNLSGRGRELF
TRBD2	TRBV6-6	ASSPEIPGLAGISSYEQY
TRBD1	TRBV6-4	ASSDRDRGDYGYT
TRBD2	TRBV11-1	ASSFSGRVYNEQF
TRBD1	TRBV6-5	ASSSRTGGRGYT
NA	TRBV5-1	ASSFTGAAGNTIY
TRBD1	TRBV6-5	ASRRTGGYGYT
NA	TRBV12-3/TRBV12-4	ASRSILGGPQH
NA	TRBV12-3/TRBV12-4	ASSLIRDTQY
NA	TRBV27	ASSLYGYNEQF
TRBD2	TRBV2	ASRRLAQGSYNEQF
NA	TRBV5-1	ASSPRGAPAYEQY
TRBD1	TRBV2	ASTWVRDRGTYGYT
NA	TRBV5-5	ASSLEGNTEAF
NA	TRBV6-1	ASSPGSRATEAF
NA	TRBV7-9	ASSRGSGNGEETQY
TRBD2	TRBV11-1	ASAVGRRGKTQY
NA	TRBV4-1	ASSRDRVNTEAF
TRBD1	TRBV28	ASSFRGHTDTQY
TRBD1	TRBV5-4	ASSWDRGRATEAF
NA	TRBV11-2	ASSLVFGRGSEQY
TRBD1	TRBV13	ASSRDRDNSPLH
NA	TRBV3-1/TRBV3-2	ASSTTINGPIEAF
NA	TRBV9	ASSGLTSTDTQY
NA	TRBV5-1	ASSEDTLGETQY
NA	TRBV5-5	ASSPGTDSNQPQH
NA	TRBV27	ASRTDMNTEAF